This T cell receptor beta chain was retrieved from a study of identical twins. TCRdb itself ran the 5' RACE reads through MiXCR, one entry per CDR3 protein. The sample comprises 500,000 to 700,000 distinct CDR3 sequences, just over 7% of which are singletons, and roughly 1.6% rests with the top ten. The same data also contributed to another study, on yellow fever vaccine responses in identical twins.

The material sequenced was PBMCs. This receptor was identified in a young woman in good health.

The CDR3 region is CASSITVGLDTGELFF. The CDR3 DNA reads TGTGCCAGCAGCATAACAGTTGGGCTAGACACCGGGGAGCTGTTTTTT. This rearrangement joins TRBV7-2 to TRBJ2-2; no reliable D call. Germline CDR1 SGHTA, CDR2 FQGNSA. V lost 5 bases, J lost 3 bases, and 16 bases lay in between. CDR3 size: 16 residues.